In its sample, the clone carrying this TCR beta chain was seen a few times. Its antigen is not known. This specimen belongs to a study of vaccination effects on CD4 cells after COVID-19. Germline trimming cut 5 bases from V and 4 bases from J; bases unmatched to any gene: 4. The germline gives CDR1 SGHNT, CDR2 YYREEE (reference sequence). The CDR3 has 13 residues. Clones were read by immunoSEQ multiplex PCR, and TCRdb kept only the in-frame ones, dropping some. The profile covers 40,000 to 50,000 clones, with roughly 70% appearing a single time and approximately 30% taken by the ten largest. The study's findings and limits: Only a single clone (1 of 255 vaccine-induced clones in healthy vaccinees) cross-reacted with common cold coronaviruses. Marked clonal contraction of both clone types appeared late after vaccination.

Antigen-specific CD4+ T cells were expanded with viral peptide pools in the ViraFEST assay before sequencing. Upon completion of about 10 days in culture, CD4+ T cells were isolated. No vaccinee had earlier SARS-CoV-2 infection, and nucleocapsid antibodies were negative. Cultivation was performed at a few million PBMC per well with around 9.3 IU/ml IL-2 and around 10 ug/ml peptides added. V and J are TRBV5-4 and TRBJ1-2, with TRBD1 identical over 8 bases. The sequences come from CD4+ T cells from PBMCs cultured with HCoV-OC43 spike peptides, collected before COVID-19 vaccination. The subset here: HCoV-OC43 spike overlapping peptide pool stimulation. This TCR came from a human donor who received a COVID-19 vaccine. The CDR3 spells CASRRDRGYGYTF. CDR3 nucleotide sequence: TGTGCCAGCAGACGAGACAGGGGCTATGGCTACACCTTC.